Included here is one TCR beta chain sequence, with context. The antigen it binds to is not known. No much larger clone exists at a distance of one base, and base qualities are not known. The method was the immunoSEQ multiplex PCR assay. For the multiplex PCR, a mixture combining 60 forward primers for TCR Vbeta segments and 13 reverse primers for TCR Jbeta segments was used. The CDR3 region of rearranged TCR beta genes was amplified from genomic DNA with a multiplex PCR assay. On the Illumina HiSeq System, the amplified TCR beta libraries were sequenced as 87-base-pair reads. The authors' analysis ran thus. A later analysis counted approximately 76 million unique TCR beta chains across the 666 repertoires, and roughly 11 million of these chains were shared by at least two donors. Raw reads were error-corrected and collapsed into unique sequences with a nearest-neighbor algorithm that merged closely related sequences to remove PCR and sequencing errors. Alignment of CDR3 sequences to IMGT reference sequences was used to assign V, D and J gene segments. Each retained sequence needed at least a six-nucleotide match to both a V gene segment and a J gene segment. Rearrangements were classified as productive when the CDR3 lacked stop codons and remained in frame with V and J, and all other rearrangements were classified as non-productive. Following IMGT convention, CDR3 was defined as the stretch from the second conserved V-encoded cysteine up to the conserved J-encoded phenylalanine. In an earlier analysis of approximately 500 of the donors, sequences lacking an unambiguous match to a single V gene segment were excluded. An earlier analysis of fewer than 750 of the donors classified V segments as functional when productive rearrangements were above 56.7% and as segregating when the standard deviation between donors was above 5%. A statistical classification framework was built to diagnose cytomegalovirus status from the catalog of TCR beta chain sequences. V and J gene assignment, in a later analysis, came from comparing TCR nucleotide sequences with IMGT/GENE-DB human TR gene sequences. In a later analysis, CDR3 sequences and most-parsimonious VDJ recombination scenarios were assigned using the TCRdist pipeline. A later analysis defined each TCR beta chain by its CDR3 amino acid sequence plus V-gene family, and excluded reads lacking a unique V-gene family. As a way to deal with suspected cross-contamination and a sequencing artifact, a later analysis dropped more than 500 nucleotide sequences that were highly shared and had low generation probability. A later analysis calculated a clonal expansion index for each public chain from normalized within-repertoire ranks of inferred template counts. In a later analysis, generation probabilities were computed with a VDJ recombination model fitted to out-of-frame rearrangements, and the resulting probabilities were checked against IGoR. In a later analysis, TCR-TCR, TCR-HLA and TCR-CMV co-occurrence was scored with hypergeometric tests, and a repertoire-size bias correction was applied to TCR pairs. A later analysis estimated false discovery rates by permuting HLA or CMV assignments 20 times. In a later analysis, co-occurring TCRs were grouped with DBSCAN, and TCRdist sequence similarity was added when clustering was performed within HLA-allele-positive subsets. Repertoires with fewer than 30,000 or more than 120,000 public chains, plus five repertoires with anomalous nucleotide sharing, were excluded from co-occurrence clustering. TCRdb provides this immuneACCESS table in a form limited to in-frame rearrangements. Some clones are lacking; in checked studies, under half of them reflect an unresolved V gene, and why the rest are absent is not known. That table is the source of V, J and clone size, and D and trimming were worked out from the DNA. This sample gives under 200,000 clones in total; 60% to 80% of them show up just once. About an eighth of the sample goes to the ten largest clones.

The junction shows trimming of 3 bases on V and 6 bases on J, plus 17 bases between the germline ends. The germline V gene (reference sequence) supplies CDR1 SGHNT and CDR2 YYREEE. The CDR3, from cysteine to phenylalanine, totals 15 residues. Left in the record is the CDR3 DNA by itself, 45 bases read in frame from the first base. These data belong to a study of cytomegalovirus exposure and HLA in healthy donors (dated by TCRdb to the late 2010s). Concerning the study at large: According to an earlier analysis of 450 to 650 of the donors, about 179 million T cells yielded 90 million to 130 million unique TCR beta sequences and 276 Gb of sequence data. Approximately 310 gigabases of sequencing data and around 87 million unique TCR sequences were included in an early release covering over 600 HLA-typed donors. Of the roughly 400 genotyped donors, about 80% fell in the genetic ancestry cluster associated with self-reported Caucasian donors. The study aimed to test whether signatures of past pathogen exposure could be identified by cataloging public T cell receptors. The T cell repertoires of 666 subjects were profiled by immunosequencing and related to cytomegalovirus serostatus. Along with the roughly 610-subject first cohort, a separate validation cohort of over a hundred different subjects was used. To predict cytomegalovirus infection status, the study combined high-throughput TCR immunosequencing, statistical association of individual TCRs with disease status, and machine learning. In a later analysis, previously published TCR beta repertoires from more than 500 donors were re-analyzed and high-resolution HLA genotyping was added so that TCR occurrence patterns could be studied. In the later analysis, no new phenotypic data were used to find candidate immune exposures; instead, reliance was placed on TCR beta sequences and their occurrence across donors. An earlier analysis of around 540 of the donors applied high-throughput TCR beta sequencing to assess whether each TCR beta V gene segment acted as functional or pseudogenic. Alongside the repertoire data, information on donor age, sex, ethnicity and CMV serostatus was compiled. A later genetic analysis took genome-wide SNP genotypes for about three fifths of the roughly 700 donors and used that subset as a discovery cohort. All discovery cohort repertoires had been generated on a single sequencing platform. Both class I and class II loci were covered by HLA typing, at four-digit resolution. The number of donors typed differed by locus, with about 629-640 for A, B, C, DRB1 and DQB1, more than 500 for DQA1, 600 to 610 for DPA1, and about 450 for DPB1. Because of strong linkage in the cohort, a handful of DR-DQ haplotypes were treated as single units for association and clustering. Among about 400 genotyped donors of the cohort, an average of approximately 240,000 unique TCR beta nucleotide sequences was sequenced per donor, of which 15% to 20% were non-productive. Overall study outcomes, separate from this receptor: This cohort had only TCR beta chains sequenced, and the lack of alpha or paired-chain data limited which features could be detected. In a later analysis, the rate of TCR association differed among HLA loci, with DRB1 alleles having the most associated TCRs and HLA-C alleles having the fewest. According to the authors, the approach could potentially be generalized to other disease states and immunological phenotypes. Assigning TCR associations to individual alleles was difficult when HLA alleles, especially DR and DQ, strongly co-occurred. Compared with equally common non-associated chains, HLA-associated TCR beta chains in a later analysis were more clonally expanded and had lower generation probabilities. According to a later analysis, parvovirus B19, influenza, CMV and Epstein-Barr virus appeared linked to several top co-occurrence clusters. Specific HLA alleles were associated with roughly 17,000 TCR beta sequences at a false discovery rate of 0.05 in a later analysis. Because counts were too low, about 18 rarely observed V segments, including chromosome 9 orphons, were excluded from the earlier analysis of several hundred of the donors. HLA typing was unavailable for some donors at each locus, so association tests used only the typed subset. Most TCR sequences were seen in very few donors, while some public TCRs were found in many individuals. In both the original and validation cohorts, the classifier was reported to diagnose cytomegalovirus status with high specificity and sensitivity. In a later genetic analysis, a missense DCLRE1C variant was associated with V-gene and J-gene trimming of TCR beta chains, and the association was replicated in an independent cohort. Linkage disequilibrium might explain the correlated functional status among segregating V segments, but an unknown experimental factor could not be excluded. In an earlier analysis of some 500 of the donors, most TCR beta V segments were observed in productive rearrangements about 90% or about 30% of the time, broadly matching IMGT annotations. A later analysis found that most CMV-associated TCR beta chains appeared HLA-restricted, with HLA associations seemingly driven largely by CMV exposure. A cluster of highly shared sequence variants was judged likely to represent a technical artifact of the sequencing pipeline. Compared with the 666-donor mean, donors in an Asian-associated ancestry cluster had fewer N-insertions in productive TCRs, according to a later genetic analysis. For the cohort, immune exposure information was limited to CMV serostatus. Some IMGT-functional V segments, including TRBV6-2 and TRBV6-3, could not be told apart with the 87-base-pair reads, so those segments were excluded. Three of the identified cytomegalovirus-associated TCR beta chains were confirmed in vitro to be specific for cytomegalovirus antigens. The study gave a list of 150 to 200 TCR beta chains associated with cytomegalovirus. Roughly uniform sequencing depth across donors was assumed in presence/absence analyses, although this assumption may not hold. A further reported finding was that TCR beta sequences accurately predicted the HLA-A and HLA-B alleles for most subjects in the first cohort.

The cohort comprised around 700 healthy bone marrow donors. At the time of sampling, all cohort members were nominally healthy, though unrecorded immune exposures were likely present. The donor was CMV seropositive and belonged to the group of 250 to 300 seropositive cohort members. Every donor gave a peripheral blood sample, and the peripheral blood mononuclear cells from that sample were used for TCR beta sequencing. The Qiagen DNeasy Blood Extraction Kit was used to extract genomic DNA from the blood cell samples. The sequence is built from TRBV5-4 and TRBJ2-3; the D gene is possibly TRBD2, with 6 bases matching. The receptor's source is a man over 45 in good health and CMV-seropositive. The sequenced material came from PBMCs. The nucleotides are TGTGCCAGCAGCTCCAGTGGTAGCGGTTTTGATACGCAGTATTTT. Its protein is CASSSSGSGFDTQYF.